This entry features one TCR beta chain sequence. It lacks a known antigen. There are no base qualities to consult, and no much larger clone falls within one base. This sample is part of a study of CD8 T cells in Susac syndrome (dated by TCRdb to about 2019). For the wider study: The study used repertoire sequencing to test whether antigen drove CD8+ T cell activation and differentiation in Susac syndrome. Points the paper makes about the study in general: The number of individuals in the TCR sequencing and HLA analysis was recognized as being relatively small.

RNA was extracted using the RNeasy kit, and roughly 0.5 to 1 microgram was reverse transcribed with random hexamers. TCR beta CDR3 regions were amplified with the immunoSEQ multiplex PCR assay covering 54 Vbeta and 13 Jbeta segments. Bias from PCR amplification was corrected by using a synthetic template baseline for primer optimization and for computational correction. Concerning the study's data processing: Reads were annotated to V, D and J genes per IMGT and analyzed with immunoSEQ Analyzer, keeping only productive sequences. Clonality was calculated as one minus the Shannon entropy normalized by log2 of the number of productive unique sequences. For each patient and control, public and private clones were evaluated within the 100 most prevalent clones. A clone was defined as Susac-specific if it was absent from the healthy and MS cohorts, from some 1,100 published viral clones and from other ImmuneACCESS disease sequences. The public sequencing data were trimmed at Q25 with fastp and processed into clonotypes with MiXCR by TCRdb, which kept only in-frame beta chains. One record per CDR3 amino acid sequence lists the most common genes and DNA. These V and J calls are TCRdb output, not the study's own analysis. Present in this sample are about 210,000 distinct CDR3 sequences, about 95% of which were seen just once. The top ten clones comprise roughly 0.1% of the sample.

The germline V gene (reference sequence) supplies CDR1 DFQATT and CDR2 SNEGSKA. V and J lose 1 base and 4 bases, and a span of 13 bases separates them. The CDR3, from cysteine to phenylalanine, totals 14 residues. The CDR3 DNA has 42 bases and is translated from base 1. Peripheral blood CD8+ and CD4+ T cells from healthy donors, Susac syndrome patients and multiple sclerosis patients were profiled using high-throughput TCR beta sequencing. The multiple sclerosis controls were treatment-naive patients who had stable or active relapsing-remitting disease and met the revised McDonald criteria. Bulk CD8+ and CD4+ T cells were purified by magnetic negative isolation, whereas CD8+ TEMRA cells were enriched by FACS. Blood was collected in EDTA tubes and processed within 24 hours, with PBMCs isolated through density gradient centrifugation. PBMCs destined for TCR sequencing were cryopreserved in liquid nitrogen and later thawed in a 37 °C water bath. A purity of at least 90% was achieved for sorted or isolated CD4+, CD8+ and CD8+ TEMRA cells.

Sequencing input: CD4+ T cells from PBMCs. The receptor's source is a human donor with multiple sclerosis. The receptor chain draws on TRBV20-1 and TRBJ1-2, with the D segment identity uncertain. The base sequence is TGCAGTGCTAGAGTCGACTCCTGGGGCTATGGCTACACCTTC. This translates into CSARVDSWGYGYTF.